These 10 T cell receptor beta chains share one sample of origin, sequenced in a study of T cell changes during pregnancy in multiple sclerosis. Using immunoSEQ multiplex PCR, the repertoire was profiled, and TCRdb retains in-frame clones only, with some absent. Of 55,000 to 70,000 clones detected, 93% appear once; the ten largest clones hold more than 1.5%. Source: peripheral blood, taken after pregnancy. Receptors originate from a female donor with multiple sclerosis, enrolled in a pregnancy study.

This chain connects TRBV19 to TRBJ2-7, with 13 bases lining up with TRBD2. The CDR3 loop spans 17 amino acids. V was clipped by 2 bases and J by 6 bases; unmatched bases: 10. Germline-derived CDR1 and CDR2 are LNHDA and SQIVND (reference sequence). CDR3 protein: CASSIIRTSGRSSEQYF. DNA of the CDR3: TGTGCCAGTAGTATAATAAGGACTAGCGGGAGATCTTCCGAGCAGTACTTC.

V gene TRBV6-4 combines with J gene TRBJ2-3, with D possibly TRBD1 on 6 matching bases. The CDR3 totals 15 residues. Germline V CDR1 and CDR2: MRHNA, SNTAGT. V lost 2 bases, J lost 2 bases, and 11 bases lay in between. CDR3 coding DNA: TGTGCCAGCAGTGACCTGGGACAACCCACAGATACGCAGTATTTT. This gives the protein CASSDLGQPTDTQYF.

The chain joins TRBV19 to TRBJ2-3; 12 nucleotides align to TRBD2. The CDR3 loop spans 16 amino acids. CDR1 is LNHDA, CDR2 SQIVND, per germline (reference sequence). V was pared by 5 bases and J by 5 bases, with 8 bases of the junction left unmatched. CDR3 sequence (DNA): TGTGCCAGTAGTGCCAGACTAGCGGGAGCAGTAGATACGCAGTATTTT. Protein: CASSARLAGAVDTQYF.

The chain has TRBV7-3 and TRBJ2-1; no clear D. Germline V gene lookup returns CDR1 SGHTA and CDR2 FQGTGA. This CDR3 contains 16 residues. V was clipped by 1 base and J by 1 base, with 11 bases between them. Written as DNA, the CDR3 is TGTGCCAGCAGCTTAATTGGAGATTCGTCCTACAATGAGCAGTTCTTC. The encoded protein is CASSLIGDSSYNEQFF.

This chain links TRBV9 with TRBJ2-7; possible D gene TRBD2, 6 bases. The V gene's germline CDR1 is SGDLS and CDR2 YYNGEE. V lost 0 bases and J 3 bases, leaving 13 bases between the germline ends. The CDR3 runs 15 residues. The CDR3, as DNA: TGTGCCAGCAGCGTAGGGTGGGAGGTGTTCTACGAGCAGTACTTC. Encoded protein: CASSVGWEVFYEQYF.

This clone was seen only once. This chain uses TRBV4-2 with TRBJ2-3; 9 bases are shared with TRBD2. The germline gives CDR1 LGHNA, CDR2 YNFKEQ. The J segment lost 4 bases and the V segment lost 1 base, leaving 6 bases of the junction unmatched. This CDR3 is built from 16 residues. This chain's CDR3 is CASSQVAGGGADTQYF. The CDR3 DNA reads TGTGCCAGCAGCCAAGTGGCGGGAGGGGGGGCAGATACGCAGTATTTT.

CDR3 coding DNA: TGTGCCAGCAGCAACACTGACAGGGGGCGCGACGAGCAGTACTTC. Protein: CASSNTDRGRDEQYF. V usage is TRBV11-2 and J usage is TRBJ2-7; 10 bases are a match to TRBD1. Germline V lookup: CDR1 SGHAT, CDR2 FQNNGV. The CDR3 is 15 residues long. The V and J ends lost 5 bases and 5 bases, in that order; junction bases with no gene match: 9.

The chain recombines TRBV13 with TRBJ1-1, with TRBD1 as a possible D gene (5 bases). The CDR3 runs to 14 residues. V was cut by 4 bases and J by 7 bases, with 16 bases left in between. In germline, CDR1 is PRHDT, CDR2 FYEKMQ (reference sequence). The DNA of the CDR3 is TGTGCCAGCAGCTCACTGGACCAGGGACTTGAAGCTTTCTTT. Protein sequence: CASSSLDQGLEAFF.

V is TRBV7-2 and J is TRBJ2-7, with 7 bases aligning to TRBD2. Trimming took 11 bases from V and 0 from J; bases not matched to a gene: 7. The V gene's germline CDR1 is SGHTA and CDR2 FQGNSA. CDR3 size: 13 residues. CDR3 region: CAPGAGYSYEQYF. The CDR3 bases are TGTGCCCCGGGAGCGGGGTACTCCTACGAGCAGTACTTC.

V gene TRBV27 combines with J gene TRBJ2-1, with D tentatively TRBD1 (6 bases). Trimming stripped 8 bases from V and 7 bases from J, with 27 bases between. CDR3 size: 17 residues. CDR1 MNHEY and CDR2 SMNVEV come from the germline V gene (reference sequence). CDR3 nucleotides: TGTGCCAGCCCCTCCGCCCGAAGGGGGTCGGGAAGGAATGAGCAGTTCTTC. Amino acids: CASPSARRGSGRNEQFF.